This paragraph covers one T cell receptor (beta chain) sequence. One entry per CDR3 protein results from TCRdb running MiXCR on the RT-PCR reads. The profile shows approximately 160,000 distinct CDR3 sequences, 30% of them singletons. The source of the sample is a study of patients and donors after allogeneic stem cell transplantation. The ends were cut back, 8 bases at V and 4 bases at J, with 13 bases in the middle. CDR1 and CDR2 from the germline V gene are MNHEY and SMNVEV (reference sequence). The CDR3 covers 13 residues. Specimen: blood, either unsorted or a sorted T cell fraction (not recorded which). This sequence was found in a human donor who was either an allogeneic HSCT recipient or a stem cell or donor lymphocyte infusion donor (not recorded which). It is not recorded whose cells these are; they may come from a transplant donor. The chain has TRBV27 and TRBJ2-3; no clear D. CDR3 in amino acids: CASSPSGPDTQYF. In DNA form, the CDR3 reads TGTGCCAGCTCTCCTTCGGGTCCAGATACGCAGTATTTT.